This T cell receptor beta chain is from a study of blood T cells in healthy people across ages. The V segment lost 4 bases and the J segment 4 bases; nucleotides outside the gene matches: 5. From germline, CDR1 is SGHRS and CDR2 YFSETQ. CDR3 length: 14 amino acids. This clonotype has just a few counts. Combining a sample-barcoded 5' primer with a J-beta primer mix, a second PCR ran for roughly 6 to 11 cycles. TCRdb ran MiXCR on the 5' RACE reads and lists one entry per CDR3 protein. This table holds 800,000 or so distinct CDR3 sequences, 20% to 25% found once. These data also formed part of another study, on T cells of mothers and their children.

The TCR sequence derives from a boy under 18 in good health. The genes are TRBV5-1 and TRBJ2-7, with 10 bases that match TRBD1. What was sequenced was blood. As DNA, the CDR3 is TGCGCCAGCAGCCAGGACAGGGGGGAGTACGAGCAGTACTTC. It specifies CASSQDRGEYEQYF.